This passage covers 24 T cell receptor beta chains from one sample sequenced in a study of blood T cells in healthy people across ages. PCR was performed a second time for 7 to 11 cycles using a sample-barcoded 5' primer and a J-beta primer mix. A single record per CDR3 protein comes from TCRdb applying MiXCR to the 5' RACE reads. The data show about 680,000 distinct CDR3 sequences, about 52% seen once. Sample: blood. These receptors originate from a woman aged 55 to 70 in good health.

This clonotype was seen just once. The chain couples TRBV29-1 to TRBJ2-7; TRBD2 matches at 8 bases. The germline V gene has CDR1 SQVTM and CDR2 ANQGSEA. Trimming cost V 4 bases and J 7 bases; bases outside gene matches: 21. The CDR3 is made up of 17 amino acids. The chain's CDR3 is CSVVRGRVAGTYNEQYF. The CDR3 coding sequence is TGCAGCGTTGTTAGGGGGAGGGTAGCGGGAACCTACAATGAGCAGTACTTC.

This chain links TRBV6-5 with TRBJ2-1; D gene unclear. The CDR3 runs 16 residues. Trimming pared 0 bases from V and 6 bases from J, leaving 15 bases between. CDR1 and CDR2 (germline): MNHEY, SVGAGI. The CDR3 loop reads CASSYSKATTGNEQFF. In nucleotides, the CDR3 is TGTGCCAGCAGTTACTCGAAGGCTACAACGGGCAATGAGCAGTTCTTC.

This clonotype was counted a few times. The CDR3 sequence: CSALAGGTQETQYF. The DNA for the CDR3 is TGCAGTGCTCTCGCAGGAGGCACCCAAGAGACCCAGTACTTC. The rearrangement joins TRBV20-1 to TRBJ2-5; tentative D call: TRBD2 (5 bases). The CDR3 totals 14 residues. Looked up from germline, CDR1 is DFQATT and CDR2 is SNEGSKA (reference sequence). Trimming cost V 5 bases and J 1 base, with 14 bases left between them.

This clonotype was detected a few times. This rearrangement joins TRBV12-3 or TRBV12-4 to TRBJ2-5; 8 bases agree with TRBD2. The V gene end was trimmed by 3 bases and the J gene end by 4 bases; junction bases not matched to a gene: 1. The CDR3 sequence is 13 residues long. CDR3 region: CASSFAGGETQYF. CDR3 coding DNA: TGTGCCAGCAGTTTCGCGGGAGGAGAGACCCAGTACTTC.

The CDR3: CSVEDPQRGATDTQYF. CDR3 DNA sequence: TGCAGCGTTGAAGATCCCCAGCGGGGGGCCACAGATACGCAGTATTTT. The rearrangement uses TRBV29-1 and TRBJ2-3, with TRBD2 identical over 9 bases. The trim removed 0 bases at V and 2 bases at J, leaving 6 bases unmatched. The CDR3 extends over 16 amino acids. CDR1 is SQVTM and CDR2 is ANQGSEA in the germline V gene.

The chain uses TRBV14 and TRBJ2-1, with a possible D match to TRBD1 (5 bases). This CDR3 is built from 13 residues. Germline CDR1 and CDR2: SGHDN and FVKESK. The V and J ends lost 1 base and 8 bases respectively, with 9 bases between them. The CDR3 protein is CASSQVRGYEQFF. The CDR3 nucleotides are TGTGCCAGCAGCCAAGTTAGGGGCTATGAGCAGTTCTTC. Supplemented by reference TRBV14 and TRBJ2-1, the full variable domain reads EAGVTQFPSHSVIEKGQTVTLRCDPISGHDNLYWYRRVMGKEIKFLLHFVKESKQDESGMPNNRFLAERTGGTYSTLKVQPAELEDSGVYFCASSQVRGYEQFFGPGTRLTVL.

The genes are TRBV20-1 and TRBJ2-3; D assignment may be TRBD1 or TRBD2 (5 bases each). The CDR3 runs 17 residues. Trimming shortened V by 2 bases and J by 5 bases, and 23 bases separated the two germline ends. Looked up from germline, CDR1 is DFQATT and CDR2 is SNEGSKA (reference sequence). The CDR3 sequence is CSARPLRDRITQDTQYF. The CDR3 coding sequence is TGCAGTGCTAGACCCCTCCGGGACCGGATCACACAAGATACGCAGTATTTT.

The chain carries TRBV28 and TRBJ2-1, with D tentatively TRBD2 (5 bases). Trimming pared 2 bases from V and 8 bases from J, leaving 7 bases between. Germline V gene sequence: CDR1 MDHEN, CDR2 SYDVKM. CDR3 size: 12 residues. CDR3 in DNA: TGTGCCAGCAGTTTAAACGGGGATGAGCAGTTCTTC. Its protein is CASSLNGDEQFF.

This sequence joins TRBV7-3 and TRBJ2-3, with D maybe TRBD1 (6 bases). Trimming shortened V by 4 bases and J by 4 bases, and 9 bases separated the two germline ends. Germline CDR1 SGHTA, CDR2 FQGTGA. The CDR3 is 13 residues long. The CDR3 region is CASSYRASDTQYF. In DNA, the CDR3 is TGTGCCAGCAGCTACAGGGCTTCAGATACGCAGTATTTT.

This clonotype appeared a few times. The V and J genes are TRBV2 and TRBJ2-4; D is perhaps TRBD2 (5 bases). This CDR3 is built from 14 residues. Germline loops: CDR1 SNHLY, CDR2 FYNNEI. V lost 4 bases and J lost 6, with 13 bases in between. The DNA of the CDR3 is TGTGCCAGCAGTGTCTCGGAGGTGACAAACATTCAGTACTTC. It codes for CASSVSEVTNIQYF.

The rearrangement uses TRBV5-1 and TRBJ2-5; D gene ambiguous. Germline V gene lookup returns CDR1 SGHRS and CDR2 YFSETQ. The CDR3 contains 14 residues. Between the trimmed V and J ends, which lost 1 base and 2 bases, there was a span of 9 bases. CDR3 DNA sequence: TGCGCCAGCAGCTTGTATGCCAGTCAAGAGACCCAGTACTTC. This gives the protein CASSLYASQETQYF.

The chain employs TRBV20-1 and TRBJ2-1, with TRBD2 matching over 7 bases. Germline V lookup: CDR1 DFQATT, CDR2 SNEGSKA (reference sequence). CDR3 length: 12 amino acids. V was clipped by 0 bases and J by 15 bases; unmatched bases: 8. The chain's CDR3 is CSARDLGGGGFF. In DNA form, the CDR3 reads TGCAGTGCTAGAGACCTCGGCGGGGGAGGGTTCTTC.

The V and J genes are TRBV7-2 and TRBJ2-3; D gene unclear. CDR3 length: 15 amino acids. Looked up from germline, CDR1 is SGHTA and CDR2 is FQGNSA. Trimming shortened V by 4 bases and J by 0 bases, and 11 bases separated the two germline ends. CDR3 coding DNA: TGTGCCAGCAGCTGGGCGGCGGCTAGCACAGATACGCAGTATTTT. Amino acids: CASSWAAASTDTQYF. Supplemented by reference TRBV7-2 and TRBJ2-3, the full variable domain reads GAGVSQSPSNKVTEKGKDVELRCDPISGHTALYWYRQSLGQGLEFLIYFQGNSAPDKSGLPSDRFSAERTGGSVSTLTIQRTQQEDSAVYLCASSWAAASTDTQYFGPGTRLTVL.

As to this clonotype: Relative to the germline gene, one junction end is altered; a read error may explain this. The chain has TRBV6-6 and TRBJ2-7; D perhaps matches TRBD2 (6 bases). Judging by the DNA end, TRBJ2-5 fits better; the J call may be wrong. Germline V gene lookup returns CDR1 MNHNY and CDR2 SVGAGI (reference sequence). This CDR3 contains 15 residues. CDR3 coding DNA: TGTGCCAGTAGTTACTCTAGGGCGGGACCGGAGACCCAGTACTTC. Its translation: CASSYSRAGPETQYF.

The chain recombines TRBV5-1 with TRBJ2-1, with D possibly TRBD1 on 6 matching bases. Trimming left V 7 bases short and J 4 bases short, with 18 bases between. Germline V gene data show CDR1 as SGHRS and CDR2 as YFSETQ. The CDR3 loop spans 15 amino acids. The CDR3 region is CASGPQGQKYNEQFF. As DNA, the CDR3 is TGCGCCAGCGGACCCCAGGGGCAGAAGTACAATGAGCAGTTCTTC.

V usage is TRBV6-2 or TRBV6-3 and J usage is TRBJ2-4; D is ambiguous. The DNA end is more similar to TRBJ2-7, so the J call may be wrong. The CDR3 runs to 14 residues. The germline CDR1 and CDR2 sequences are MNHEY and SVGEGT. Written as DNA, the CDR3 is TGTGCCAGCAGGTACGTCAAGCAGGCCTACGAGCAGTACTTC. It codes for CASRYVKQAYEQYF.

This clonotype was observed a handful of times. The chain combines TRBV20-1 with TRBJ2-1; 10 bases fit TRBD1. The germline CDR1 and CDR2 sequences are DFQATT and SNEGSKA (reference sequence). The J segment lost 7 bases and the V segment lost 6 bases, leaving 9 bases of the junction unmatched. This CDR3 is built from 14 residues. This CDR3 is CSAPGDRGPNEQFF. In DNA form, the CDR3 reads TGCAGTGCCCCCGGGGACAGGGGTCCGAATGAGCAGTTCTTC.

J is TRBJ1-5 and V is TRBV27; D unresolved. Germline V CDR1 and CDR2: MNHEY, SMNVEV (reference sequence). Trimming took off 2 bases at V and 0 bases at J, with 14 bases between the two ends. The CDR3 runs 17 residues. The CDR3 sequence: CASSLGPFPDSNQPQHF. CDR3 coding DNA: TGTGCCAGCAGTTTAGGGCCGTTTCCTGATAGCAATCAGCCCCAGCATTTT.

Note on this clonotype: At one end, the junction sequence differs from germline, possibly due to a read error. CDR3 bases: TGTGCCAGCAACTTTGGGCCCAACGTCCTGACTTTC. This codes for CASNFGPNVLTF. The gene calls are TRBV2 and TRBJ2-6, with no clear D. Germline V gene sequence: CDR1 SNHLY, CDR2 FYNNEI. The CDR3 sequence is 12 residues long.

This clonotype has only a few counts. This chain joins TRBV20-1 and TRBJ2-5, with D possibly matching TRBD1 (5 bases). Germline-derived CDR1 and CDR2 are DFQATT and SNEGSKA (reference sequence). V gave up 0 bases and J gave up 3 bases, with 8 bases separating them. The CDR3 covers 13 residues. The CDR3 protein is CSAREAGKETQYF. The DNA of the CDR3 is TGCAGTGCTAGAGAAGCAGGGAAAGAGACCCAGTACTTC.

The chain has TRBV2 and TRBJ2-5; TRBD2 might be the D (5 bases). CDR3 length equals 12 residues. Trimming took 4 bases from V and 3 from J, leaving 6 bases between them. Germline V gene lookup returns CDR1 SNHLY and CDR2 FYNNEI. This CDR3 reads CASSAREETQYF. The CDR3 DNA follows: TGTGCCAGCAGTGCGCGGGAAGAGACCCAGTACTTC.

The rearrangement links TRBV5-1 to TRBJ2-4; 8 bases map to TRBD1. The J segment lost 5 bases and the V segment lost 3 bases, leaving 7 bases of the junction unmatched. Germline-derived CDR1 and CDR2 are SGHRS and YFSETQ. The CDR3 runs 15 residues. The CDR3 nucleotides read TGCGCCAGCAGCTACCGGACAGGGCCCGAAAACATTCAGTACTTC. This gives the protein CASSYRTGPENIQYF.

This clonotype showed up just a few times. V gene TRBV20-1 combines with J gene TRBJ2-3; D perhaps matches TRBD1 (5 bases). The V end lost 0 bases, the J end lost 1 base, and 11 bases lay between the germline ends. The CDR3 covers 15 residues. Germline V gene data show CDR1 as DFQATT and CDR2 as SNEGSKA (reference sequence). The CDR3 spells CSAREGRIRTDTQYF. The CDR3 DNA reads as TGCAGTGCTAGAGAGGGGCGGATTCGCACAGATACGCAGTATTTT.

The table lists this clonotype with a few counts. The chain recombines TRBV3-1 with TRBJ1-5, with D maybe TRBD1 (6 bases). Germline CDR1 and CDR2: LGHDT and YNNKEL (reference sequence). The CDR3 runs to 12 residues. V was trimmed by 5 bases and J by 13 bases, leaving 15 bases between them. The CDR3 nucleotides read TGTGCCAGCAGCTTAATACAGGGACCTCAGCATTTT. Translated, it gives CASSLIQGPQHF.